These 2 T cell receptor beta chains came from one sample sequenced in a study of Ad26.COV2.S vaccination and SARS-CoV-2 variants. Here immunoSEQ multiplex PCR was the method, and the copy in TCRdb shows in-frame clones only, minus some. The repertoire holds about 480,000 clones, with around 88% as singletons. Treatment given: roughly 19 received Ad26.COV2.S at low or high dose, single or two shots; about 5 received placebo; per-sample allocation not given. Specimen acquisition occurred on day 63 following the initial vaccine or placebo injection. The sequencing here drew on peripheral blood, taken in a trial of Ad26.COV2.S vaccine versus placebo. These receptors came from a person between 18 and 65 years old who received the Ad26.COV2.S COVID-19 vaccine or a placebo.

The chain links TRBV3-1 (or the pseudogene TRBV3-2) to TRBJ2-7, with 13 bases matching TRBD2. V lost 4 bases, J lost 6 bases, and 12 bases stayed unmatched. Germline loops: CDR1 LGHDT, CDR2 YNNKEL (reference sequence). There are 17 residues in the CDR3. CDR3 in DNA: TGTGCCAGCAGCCCCTCACGGACTAGCGGGAGCCTCCTCGAGCAGTACTTC. Translated: CASSPSRTSGSLLEQYF.

V usage is TRBV21-1 and J usage is TRBJ1-1. TRBV21-1 is recorded as a pseudogene. This CDR3 spans 11 amino acids. The CDR3 sequence is CASSYAFEAFF. CDR3 DNA sequence: TGTGCCAGCAGCTACGCCTTTGAAGCTTTCTTT.